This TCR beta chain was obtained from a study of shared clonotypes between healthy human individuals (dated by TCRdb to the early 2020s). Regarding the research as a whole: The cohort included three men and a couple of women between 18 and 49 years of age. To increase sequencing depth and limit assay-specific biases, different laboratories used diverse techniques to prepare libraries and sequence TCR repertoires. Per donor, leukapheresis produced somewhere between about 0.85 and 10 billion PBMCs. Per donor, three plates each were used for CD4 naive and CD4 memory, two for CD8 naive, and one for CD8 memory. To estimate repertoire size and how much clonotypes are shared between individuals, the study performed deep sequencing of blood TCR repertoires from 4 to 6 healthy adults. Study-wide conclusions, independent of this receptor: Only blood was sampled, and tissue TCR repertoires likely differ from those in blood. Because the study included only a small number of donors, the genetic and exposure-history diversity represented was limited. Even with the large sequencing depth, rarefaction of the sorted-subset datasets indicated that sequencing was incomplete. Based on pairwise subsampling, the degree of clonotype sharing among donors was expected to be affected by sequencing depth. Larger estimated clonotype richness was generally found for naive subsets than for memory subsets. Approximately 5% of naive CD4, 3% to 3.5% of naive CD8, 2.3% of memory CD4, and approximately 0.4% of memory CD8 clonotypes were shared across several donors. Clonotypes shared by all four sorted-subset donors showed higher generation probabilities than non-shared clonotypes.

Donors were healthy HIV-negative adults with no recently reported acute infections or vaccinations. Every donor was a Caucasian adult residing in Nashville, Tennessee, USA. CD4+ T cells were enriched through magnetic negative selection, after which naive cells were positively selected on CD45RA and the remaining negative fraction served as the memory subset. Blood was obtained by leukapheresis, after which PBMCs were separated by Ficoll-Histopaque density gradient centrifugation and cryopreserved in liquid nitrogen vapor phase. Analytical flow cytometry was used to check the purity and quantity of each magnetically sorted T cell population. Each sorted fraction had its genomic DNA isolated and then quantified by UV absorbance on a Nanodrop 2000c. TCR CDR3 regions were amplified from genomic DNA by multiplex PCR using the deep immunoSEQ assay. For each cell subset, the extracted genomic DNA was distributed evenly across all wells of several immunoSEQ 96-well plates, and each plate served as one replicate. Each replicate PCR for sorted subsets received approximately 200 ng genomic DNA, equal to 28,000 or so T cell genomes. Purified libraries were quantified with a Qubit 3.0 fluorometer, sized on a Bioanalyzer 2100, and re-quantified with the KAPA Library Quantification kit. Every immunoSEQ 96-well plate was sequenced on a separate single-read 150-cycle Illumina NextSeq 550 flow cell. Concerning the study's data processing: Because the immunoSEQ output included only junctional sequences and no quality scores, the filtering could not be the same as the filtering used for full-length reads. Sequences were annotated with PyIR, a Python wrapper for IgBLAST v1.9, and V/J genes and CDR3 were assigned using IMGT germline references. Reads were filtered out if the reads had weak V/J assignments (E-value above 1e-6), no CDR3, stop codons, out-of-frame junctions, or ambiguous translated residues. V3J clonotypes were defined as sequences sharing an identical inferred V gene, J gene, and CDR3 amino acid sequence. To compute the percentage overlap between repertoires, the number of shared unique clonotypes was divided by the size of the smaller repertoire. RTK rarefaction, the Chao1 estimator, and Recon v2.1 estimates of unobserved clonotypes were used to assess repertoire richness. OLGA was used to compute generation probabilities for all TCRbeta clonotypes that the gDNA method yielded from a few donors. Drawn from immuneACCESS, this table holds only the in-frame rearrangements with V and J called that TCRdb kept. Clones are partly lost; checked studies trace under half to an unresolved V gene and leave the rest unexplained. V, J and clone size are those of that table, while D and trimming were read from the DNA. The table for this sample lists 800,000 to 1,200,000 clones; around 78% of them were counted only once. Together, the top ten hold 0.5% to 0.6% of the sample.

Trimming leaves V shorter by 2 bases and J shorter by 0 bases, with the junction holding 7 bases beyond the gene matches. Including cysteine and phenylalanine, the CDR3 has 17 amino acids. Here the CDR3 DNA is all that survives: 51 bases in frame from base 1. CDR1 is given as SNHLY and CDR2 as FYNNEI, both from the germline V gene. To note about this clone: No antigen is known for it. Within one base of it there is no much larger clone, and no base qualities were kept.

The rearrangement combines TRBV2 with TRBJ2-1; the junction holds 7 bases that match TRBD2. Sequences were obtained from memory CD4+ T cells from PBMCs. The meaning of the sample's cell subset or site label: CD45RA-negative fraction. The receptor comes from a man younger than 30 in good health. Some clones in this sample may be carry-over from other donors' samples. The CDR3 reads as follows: CASSESTRGSSYNEQFF. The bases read TGTGCCAGCAGTGAAAGTACGCGGGGGAGCTCCTACAATGAGCAGTTCTTC.